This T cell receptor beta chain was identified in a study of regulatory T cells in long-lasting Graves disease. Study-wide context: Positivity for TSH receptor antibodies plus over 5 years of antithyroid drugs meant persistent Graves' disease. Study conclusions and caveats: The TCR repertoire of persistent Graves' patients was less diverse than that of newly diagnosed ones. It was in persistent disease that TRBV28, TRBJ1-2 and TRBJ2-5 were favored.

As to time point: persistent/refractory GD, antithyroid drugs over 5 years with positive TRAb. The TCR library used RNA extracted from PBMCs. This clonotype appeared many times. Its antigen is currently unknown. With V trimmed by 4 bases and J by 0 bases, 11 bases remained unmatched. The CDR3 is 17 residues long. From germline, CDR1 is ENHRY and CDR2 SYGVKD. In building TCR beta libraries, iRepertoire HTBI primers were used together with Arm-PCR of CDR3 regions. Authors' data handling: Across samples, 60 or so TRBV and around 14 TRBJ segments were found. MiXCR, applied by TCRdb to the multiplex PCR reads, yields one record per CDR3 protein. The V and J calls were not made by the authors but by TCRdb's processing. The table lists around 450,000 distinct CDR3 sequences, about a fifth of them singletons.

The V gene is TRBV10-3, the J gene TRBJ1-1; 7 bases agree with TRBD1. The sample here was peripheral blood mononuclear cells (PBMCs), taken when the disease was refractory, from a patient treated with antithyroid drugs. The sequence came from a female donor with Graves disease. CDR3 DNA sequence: TGTGCCATCAGTGGCAGCCTGGGACAGATATTGAACACTGAAGCTTTCTTT. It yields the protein CAISGSLGQILNTEAFF.